These T cell receptor beta chains were read from a single sample in a study of blood T cell repertoires in COVID-19. The table came from immunoSEQ multiplex PCR; TCRdb's copy has only in-frame clones and leaves some out. The sample gives 650,000 to 800,000 clones, 70% to 90% of which show up once; under 0.3% is in the top ten. Sequencing was done on a sample of peripheral blood. These receptors came from a woman aged 18-29 years with acute or convalescent COVID-19. The CDR3 runs from the conserved cysteine through the conserved F or W. D genes are given only for firm matches. The size of a clone is reported for some rows only, either as once, few or many, or as a class for expanded clones.

abundance: NA
v_gene: TRBV6-5
d_gene: NA
j_gene: TRBJ2-3
CDR3aa: CASIPQDYGTQYF
CDR3nt: TGTGCCAGCATTCCCCAAGACTATGGAACGCAGTATTTT

abundance: NA
v_gene: TRBV4-2
d_gene: TRBD1
j_gene: TRBJ1-6
CDR3aa: CASAPAGGTGGLFSAALHF
CDR3nt: TGTGCCAGCGCTCCAGCAGGGGGGACAGGGGGCTTGTTTTCTGCAGCCCTCCACTTT

abundance: NA
v_gene: TRBV20-1
d_gene: TRBD1
j_gene: TRBJ1-1
CDR3aa: CSAKDRAEAFF
CDR3nt: TGCAGTGCTAAGGACAGGGCTGAAGCTTTCTTT

abundance: NA
v_gene: TRBV27
d_gene: TRBD1
j_gene: TRBJ2-2
CDR3aa: CAARDRGAEVGELFF
CDR3nt: TGTGCCGCCCGGGACAGGGGGGCGGAGGTTGGGGAGCTGTTTTTT

abundance: NA
v_gene: TRBV5-1
d_gene: TRBD2
j_gene: TRBJ2-1
CDR3aa: CASSFLAGGSYEQFF
CDR3nt: TGCGCCAGCAGCTTCCTAGCGGGGGGTTCTTATGAGCAGTTCTTC

abundance: NA
v_gene: TRBV7-6
d_gene: NA
j_gene: TRBJ1-6
CDR3aa: CASSLDAPSSSYNSPLHF
CDR3nt: TGTGCCAGCAGCTTAGACGCACCCTCTAGCTCCTATAATTCACCCCTCCACTTT

abundance: once
v_gene: TRBV30
d_gene: TRBD1
j_gene: TRBJ1-1
CDR3aa: CAWDRGMNTEAFF
CDR3nt: TGTGCCTGGGACAGGGGCATGAACACTGAAGCTTTCTTT

abundance: NA
v_gene: TRBV4-2
d_gene: TRBD1
j_gene: TRBJ1-5
CDR3aa: CASSPHLSGQGVGQPQHF
CDR3nt: TGTGCCAGCAGCCCCCATCTATCCGGACAGGGAGTGGGACAGCCCCAGCATTTT

abundance: NA
v_gene: TRBV6-6
d_gene: TRBD1
j_gene: TRBJ1-2
CDR3aa: CASRQGYGYTF
CDR3nt: TGTGCCAGCAGACAGGGGTATGGCTACACCTTC

abundance: NA
v_gene: TRBV18
d_gene: NA
j_gene: TRBJ2-7
CDR3aa: CASSPRGVTYEQYF
CDR3nt: TGTGCCAGCTCACCCAGGGGTGTCACCTACGAGCAGTACTTC

abundance: NA
v_gene: TRBV19
d_gene: NA
j_gene: TRBJ1-2
CDR3aa: CASSIDGIDYGYTF
CDR3nt: TGTGCCAGTAGTATAGACGGGATCGACTATGGCTACACCTTC

abundance: NA
v_gene: TRBV6-5
d_gene: TRBD2
j_gene: TRBJ2-7
CDR3aa: CASSYLAGAREQYF
CDR3nt: TGTGCCAGCAGTTACTTAGCGGGGGCGAGGGAGCAGTACTTC

abundance: NA
v_gene: TRBV7-9
d_gene: TRBD1
j_gene: TRBJ1-2
CDR3aa: CASSPGGSDGYTF
CDR3nt: TGTGCCAGCAGTCCAGGGGGGTCGGATGGCTACACCTTC

abundance: NA
v_gene: TRBV27
d_gene: TRBD1
j_gene: TRBJ1-1
CDR3aa: CASSPGTVTEAFF
CDR3nt: TGTGCCAGCAGTCCCGGGACAGTCACTGAAGCTTTCTTT